The 9 T cell receptor beta chains given below trace back to one sample, sequenced in a study of pediatric ulcerative colitis. TCRdb's copy holds only in-frame clones and misses some; the assay was immunoSEQ multiplex PCR. Of some 60,000 clones listed, around four fifths are singletons. Sequencing was done on a sample of blood. The receptors were sampled from a boy aged 5-17 years with moderate ulcerative colitis.

The chain is built from TRBV7-2 and TRBJ1-5; 8 bases fit TRBD1. V lost 1 base to trimming and J lost 0 bases; unmatched junction nucleotides: 5. The CDR3 covers 17 residues. Per germline, CDR1 SGHTA and CDR2 FQGNSA. The CDR3, as DNA: TGTGCCAGCAGCTTAGTACCGGGACAGGATAGCAATCAGCCCCAGCATTTT. Residues: CASSLVPGQDSNQPQHF.

This clone was counted only a few times. The chain combines TRBV7-7 with TRBJ2-3, with D hard to call. The CDR3 runs 13 residues. CDR1 is SSHAT and CDR2 is FNYEAQ in the germline V gene (reference sequence). V was cut by 4 bases and J by 6 bases, with 11 bases left in between. The CDR3 region is CASSSHPSDTQYF. DNA of the CDR3: TGTGCCAGCAGCTCCCATCCCTCGGATACGCAGTATTTT. Using reference TRBV7-7 and TRBJ2-3 for the parts outside the CDR3, the full variable domain is GAGVSQSPRYKVTKRGQDVTLRCDPISSHATLYWYQQALGQGPEFLTYFNYEAQPDKSGLPSDRFSAERPEGSISTLTIQRTEQRDSAMYRCASSSHPSDTQYFGPGTRLTVL.

The chain couples TRBV5-1 to TRBJ1-4; D not certain. V lost 2 bases to trimming and J lost 4 bases, with 12 bases between them. CDR1 is SGHRS, CDR2 YFSETQ, per germline. The length of the CDR3 is 15 residues. The CDR3 DNA reads TGCGCCAGCAGCTTTCAAGGGCCTCATAATGAAAAACTGTTTTTT. Translated, it gives CASSFQGPHNEKLFF.

This rearrangement joins TRBV14 to TRBJ1-1, with D unclear. CDR3 size: 13 residues. Germline assignment: CDR1 SGHDN and CDR2 FVKESK. Deletions cut 3 bases from V and 1 base from J, with 6 bases between. CDR3 DNA sequence: TGTGCCAGCAGCCACGTTCGGAACACTGAAGCTTTCTTT. Translating gives CASSHVRNTEAFF.

V usage is TRBV7-3 and J usage is TRBJ1-2, with 9 bases matching TRBD1. Germline V gene sequence: CDR1 SGHTA, CDR2 FQGTGA. CDR3 length: 14 amino acids. J was trimmed by 2 bases and V by 5 bases; bases with no gene match: 3. The CDR3 sequence: CASSHGTGNYGYTF. The CDR3 bases are TGTGCCAGCAGCCACGGGACAGGGAACTATGGCTACACCTTC.

The chain combines TRBV4-3 with TRBJ2-1; 9 nucleotides agree with TRBD2. V lost 0 bases, J lost 10 bases, and 10 bases stayed unmatched. Germline V lookup: CDR1 LGHNA, CDR2 YSLEER. This CDR3 is 16 amino acids long. The CDR3 protein is CASSQDLGSGRGEQFF. As DNA, the CDR3 is TGCGCCAGCAGCCAAGATCTTGGTAGCGGGAGAGGAGAGCAGTTCTTC.

V usage is TRBV4-1 and J usage is TRBJ2-3; D perhaps matches TRBD1 (7 bases). This CDR3 spans 15 amino acids. The ends were cut back, 3 bases at V and 1 base at J, with 11 bases in the middle. Germline-derived CDR1 and CDR2 are MGHRA and YSYEKL. DNA of the CDR3: TGCGCCAGCAGCCAGATCAGGGGGGGCACAGATACGCAGTATTTT. Encoded protein: CASSQIRGGTDTQYF.

V usage is TRBV5-1 and J usage is TRBJ2-5; D may be TRBD2 (6 bases). This CDR3 is 15 amino acids long. Germline V gene lookup returns CDR1 SGHRS and CDR2 YFSETQ. The V end was cut by 4 bases, the J end by 5 bases, with 18 bases between. CDR3 DNA: TGCGCCAGCAGCCCCGCCGCCGGGGGTGGGGAGACCCAGTACTTC. As protein: CASSPAAGGGETQYF.

The chain joins TRBV7-8 to TRBJ2-2; TRBD1 matches 7 bases. The CDR3 runs to 15 residues. Germline V gene data show CDR1 as SGHVS and CDR2 as FQNEAQ. The junction had 8 bases not matched to a gene; V was cut back by 5 bases and J by 5 bases. The CDR3 loop reads CASSPRQGRTGELFF. CDR3 DNA: TGTGCCAGCAGCCCAAGACAGGGAAGGACCGGGGAGCTGTTTTTT. Using reference TRBV7-8 and TRBJ2-2 for the parts outside the CDR3, the full variable domain is GAGVSQSPRYKVAKRGQDVALRCDPISGHVSLFWYQQALGQGPEFLTYFQNEAQLDKSGLPSDRFFAERPEGSVSTLKIQRTQQEDSAVYLCASSPRQGRTGELFFGEGSRLTVL.